This TCR beta chain comes out of a study of neurological immune-mediated disorders. The study used blood bank volunteers in Maryland, USA, as healthy controls. TCRdb re-derived calls from the 5' RACE reads in MiXCR, one entry per CDR3 protein. This table has tens of thousands of distinct CDR3 sequences, roughly 13% appearing once. The CDR3 contains 18 residues. The V end lost 1 base, the J end lost 0 bases, and 17 bases lay between the germline ends. CDR1 is SGHKS and CDR2 is YYEKEE in the germline V gene (reference sequence). This clonotype was counted many times. The rearrangement links TRBV5-5 to TRBJ1-5; no clear D gene. The sample consisted of PBMCs. The clonotype comes from a woman in her fifties or sixties in good health. The DNA of the CDR3 is TGTGCCAGCAGCTTGATGTTAACGACAATTTATAGCAATCAGCCCCAGCATTTT. Its protein is CASSLMLTTIYSNQPQHF. Complete variable domain (other parts from reference TRBV5-5 and TRBJ1-5): DAGVTQSPTHLIKTRGQQVTLRCSPISGHKSVSWYQQVLGQGPQFIFQYYEKEERGRGNFPDRFSARQFPNYSSELNVNALLLGDSALYLCASSLMLTTIYSNQPQHFGDGTRLSIL.